A selection of T cell receptor beta chains follows, all from one sample in a study of blood T cell dynamics during melanoma immunotherapy. The data were produced by immunoSEQ multiplex PCR, yet TCRdb's version contains in-frame clones alone and is incomplete. The sample includes 13,000 or so clones, roughly 88% of them seen just once. Specimen: blood, collected from a patient treated with checkpoint blockade. Source of these receptors: a human donor with melanoma. Each CDR3 is given with its conserved first and last residue. The D gene is left open where the match is weak. Not all rows give a size; the values are once, few, many and, for expanded clones, a class.

clone_size: .
d_call: TRBD2
cdr3_length: 20
v_call: TRBV14
j_call: TRBJ2-1
cdr3_aa: CASSQDLAGGIRFSYNEQFF
cdr3_nt: TGTGCCAGCAGCCAAGATCTAGCGGGGGGGATAAGATTTTCCTACAATGAGCAGTTCTTC

clone_size: .
d_call: TRBD1
cdr3_length: 15
v_call: TRBV10-2
j_call: TRBJ2-3
cdr3_aa: CASSLSGTGTDTQYF
cdr3_nt: TGCGCCAGCAGTTTGTCCGGGACAGGGACTGATACGCAGTATTTT

clone_size: .
d_call: TRBD1
cdr3_length: 16
v_call: TRBV5-8
j_call: TRBJ1-2
cdr3_aa: CASSLAGQGSDYGYTF
cdr3_nt: TGTGCCAGCAGCTTGGCCGGACAGGGTAGTGACTATGGCTACACCTTC

clone_size: .
d_call: .
cdr3_length: 13
v_call: TRBV6-1
j_call: TRBJ1-1
cdr3_aa: CASSEVPEGKTFF
cdr3_nt: TGTGCCAGCAGTGAAGTCCCGGAGGGGAAAACTTTCTTT

clone_size: .
d_call: .
cdr3_length: 12
v_call: TRBV7-2
j_call: TRBJ2-3
cdr3_aa: CASSGAIDTQYF
cdr3_nt: TGTGCCAGCAGCGGGGCGATAGATACGCAGTATTTT

clone_size: .
d_call: .
cdr3_length: 15
v_call: TRBV5-1
j_call: TRBJ1-2
cdr3_aa: CASRSGGGGNYGYIF
cdr3_nt: TGCGCCAGCAGATCTGGAGGGGGAGGTAACTATGGCTACATCTTC

clone_size: .
d_call: TRBD1
cdr3_length: 13
v_call: TRBV6-5
j_call: TRBJ2-7
cdr3_aa: CASSGQENYEQYF
cdr3_nt: TGTGCCAGCAGTGGACAGGAAAACTACGAGCAGTACTTC

clone_size: once
d_call: .
cdr3_length: 16
v_call: TRBV7-6
j_call: TRBJ2-3
cdr3_aa: CASSFGGHTSTDTQYF
cdr3_nt: TGTGCCAGCAGCTTCGGGGGGCACACCAGCACAGATACGCAGTATTTT

clone_size: once
d_call: .
cdr3_length: 11
v_call: TRBV9
j_call: TRBJ1-2
cdr3_aa: CASSTNYGYTF
cdr3_nt: TGTGCCAGCAGTACCAACTATGGCTACACCTTC

clone_size: .
d_call: TRBD2
cdr3_length: 15
v_call: TRBV9
j_call: TRBJ2-7
cdr3_aa: CASSLAGGPSYEQYF
cdr3_nt: TGTGCCAGCTCATTAGCGGGAGGGCCCTCCTACGAGCAGTACTTC

clone_size: .
d_call: TRBD1
cdr3_length: 13
v_call: TRBV18
j_call: TRBJ1-1
cdr3_aa: CASSHGQEAEAFF
cdr3_nt: TGTGCCAGCTCACACGGACAGGAAGCTGAAGCTTTCTTT

clone_size: .
d_call: .
cdr3_length: 12
v_call: TRBV7-2
j_call: TRBJ1-1
cdr3_aa: CASSFSRAEAFF
cdr3_nt: TGTGCCAGCAGCTTTAGCCGCGCTGAAGCTTTCTTT

clone_size: .
d_call: TRBD2
cdr3_length: 16
v_call: TRBV11-2
j_call: TRBJ2-7
cdr3_aa: CASSPPRAGGFYEQYF
cdr3_nt: TGTGCCAGCAGCCCGCCACGGGCGGGAGGTTTCTACGAGCAGTACTTC

clone_size: .
d_call: .
cdr3_length: 14
v_call: TRBV7-2
j_call: TRBJ2-7
cdr3_aa: CASSFGSLVDEQYF
cdr3_nt: TGTGCCAGCAGCTTCGGGAGCTTGGTCGACGAGCAGTACTTC

clone_size: .
d_call: .
cdr3_length: 15
v_call: TRBV28
j_call: TRBJ1-2
cdr3_aa: CASSAPYTTSYGYTF
cdr3_nt: TGTGCCAGCAGTGCCCCGTACACCACCTCCTATGGCTACACCTTC

clone_size: once
d_call: .
cdr3_length: 15
v_call: TRBV9
j_call: TRBJ2-7
cdr3_aa: CASSVGQATTDEQYF
cdr3_nt: TGTGCCAGCAGCGTAGGACAGGCCACAACCGACGAGCAGTACTTC

clone_size: .
d_call: .
cdr3_length: 14
v_call: TRBV5-1
j_call: TRBJ2-1
cdr3_aa: CASSFGGEYNEQFF
cdr3_nt: TGCGCCAGCAGCTTCGGGGGAGAGTACAATGAGCAGTTCTTC

clone_size: .
d_call: TRBD1
cdr3_length: 18
v_call: TRBV5-1
j_call: TRBJ1-1
cdr3_aa: CASSKDTGTGGMNTEAFF
cdr3_nt: TGCGCCAGCAGCAAAGATACCGGGACAGGGGGCATGAACACTGAAGCTTTCTTT

clone_size: .
d_call: .
cdr3_length: 14
v_call: TRBV30
j_call: TRBJ2-3
cdr3_aa: CAWSGMLGTDTQYF
cdr3_nt: TGTGCCTGGAGTGGAATGTTAGGGACAGATACGCAGTATTTT

clone_size: .
d_call: .
cdr3_length: 14
v_call: TRBV12-1
j_call: TRBJ2-3
cdr3_aa: CASSFCAAPDTQYF
cdr3_nt: TGTGCCAGCAGCTTTTGCGCGGCGCCAGATACGCAGTATTTT

clone_size: .
d_call: .
cdr3_length: 14
v_call: TRBV2
j_call: TRBJ1-6
cdr3_aa: CASSDRVYNSPLHF
cdr3_nt: TGTGCCAGCAGTGACAGGGTCTATAATTCACCCCTCCACTTT

clone_size: .
d_call: .
cdr3_length: 14
v_call: TRBV7-9
j_call: TRBJ2-5
cdr3_aa: CASSDDRTKYGQYF
cdr3_nt: TGTGCCAGCAGCGACGACAGGACAAAATACGGACAGTACTTC

clone_size: .
d_call: TRBD2
cdr3_length: 17
v_call: TRBV2
j_call: TRBJ2-5
cdr3_aa: CASSELRSGGATETQYF
cdr3_nt: TGTGCCAGCAGTGAGTTAAGAAGCGGGGGGGCCACGGAGACCCAGTACTTC

clone_size: once
d_call: .
cdr3_length: 10
v_call: TRBV2
j_call: TRBJ2-7
cdr3_aa: CASSLYEQYF
cdr3_nt: TGTGCCAGCAGTCTCTACGAGCAGTACTTC

clone_size: .
d_call: .
cdr3_length: 13
v_call: TRBV7-8
j_call: TRBJ1-5
cdr3_aa: CATRGEGNQPQHF
cdr3_nt: TGTGCCACCCGAGGAGAAGGCAATCAGCCCCAGCATTTT

clone_size: .
d_call: TRBD2
cdr3_length: 15
v_call: TRBV10-3
j_call: TRBJ2-5
cdr3_aa: CAISESSGGAETQYF
cdr3_nt: TGTGCCATCAGTGAGAGTAGCGGGGGGGCTGAGACCCAGTACTTC

clone_size: .
d_call: TRBD1
cdr3_length: 12
v_call: TRBV7-9
j_call: TRBJ2-7
cdr3_aa: CASSSTGDEQYF
cdr3_nt: TGTGCCAGCAGCTCGACAGGGGACGAGCAGTACTTC

clone_size: .
d_call: .
cdr3_length: 12
v_call: TRBV10-3
j_call: TRBJ1-6
cdr3_aa: CAISESGGSLHF
cdr3_nt: TGTGCCATCAGTGAGAGTGGGGGATCCCTCCACTTT

clone_size: .
d_call: .
cdr3_length: 15
v_call: TRBV27
j_call: TRBJ1-3
cdr3_aa: CASTKGLNSGNTIYF
cdr3_nt: TGTGCCAGCACCAAAGGACTGAACTCTGGAAACACCATATATTTT

clone_size: .
d_call: .
cdr3_length: 11
v_call: TRBV12-5
j_call: TRBJ2-7
cdr3_aa: CASGPDHEQYF
cdr3_nt: TGTGCTAGTGGTCCCGACCACGAGCAGTACTTC

clone_size: .
d_call: .
cdr3_length: 13
v_call: TRBV7-9
j_call: TRBJ2-3
cdr3_aa: CATRLGATDTQYF
cdr3_nt: TGTGCCACCCGGTTGGGGGCCACAGATACGCAGTATTTT

clone_size: .
d_call: .
cdr3_length: 14
v_call: TRBV7-9
j_call: TRBJ1-1
cdr3_aa: CASSLREGIAEAFF
cdr3_nt: TGTGCCAGCAGCCTCCGCGAAGGGATAGCTGAAGCTTTCTTT

clone_size: .
d_call: TRBD1
cdr3_length: 16
v_call: TRBV6-4
j_call: TRBJ2-3
cdr3_aa: CASSVQGTNPTDTQYF
cdr3_nt: TGTGCCAGCAGTGTACAGGGGACCAACCCCACAGATACGCAGTATTTT

clone_size: .
d_call: TRBD1
cdr3_length: 13
v_call: TRBV7-6
j_call: TRBJ1-5
cdr3_aa: CASSLRQGQPQHF
cdr3_nt: TGTGCCAGCAGCTTAAGACAGGGTCAGCCCCAGCATTTT

clone_size: .
d_call: TRBD1
cdr3_length: 16
v_call: TRBV6-5
j_call: TRBJ2-5
cdr3_aa: CAGSWLNWTGIETQYF
cdr3_nt: TGTGCCGGCAGTTGGCTTAATTGGACAGGGATCGAGACCCAGTACTTC

clone_size: .
d_call: TRBD2
cdr3_length: 12
v_call: TRBV30
j_call: TRBJ2-1
cdr3_aa: CALAGVRNEQFF
cdr3_nt: TGTGCCTTAGCGGGAGTCAGGAATGAGCAGTTCTTC

clone_size: .
d_call: .
cdr3_length: 13
v_call: TRBV6-4
j_call: TRBJ1-5
cdr3_aa: CASSDWTDQPQHF
cdr3_nt: TGTGCCAGCAGTGACTGGACAGATCAGCCCCAGCATTTT

clone_size: few
d_call: .
cdr3_length: 13
v_call: TRBV18
j_call: TRBJ2-7
cdr3_aa: CASSPSGAEEQYF
cdr3_nt: TGTGCCAGCTCACCGTCAGGGGCTGAGGAGCAGTACTTC

clone_size: .
d_call: TRBD2
cdr3_length: 14
v_call: TRBV11-2
j_call: TRBJ2-2
cdr3_aa: CASGLASNTGELFF
cdr3_nt: TGTGCCAGCGGACTAGCGAGCAACACCGGGGAGCTGTTTTTT